The rows below give T cell receptor beta chains drawn from one sample of a study of OX40 agonist ivuxolimab in advanced cancers. Measured with immunoSEQ multiplex PCR; TCRdb has only the in-frame clones, and not every one. The repertoire holds about 48,000 clones, with 70% to 85% as singletons. Sequenced here: CD4+ or CD8+ T cells sorted from blood, sampled in a trial of the OX40 agonist ivuxolimab. These receptors were taken from an adult with an advanced solid tumor such as melanoma, head and neck, liver or kidney cancer. Each CDR3 is given with its conserved first and last residue. A D gene is named only where the DNA matches it firmly. Some rows mark clone size as missing; the rest say once, few, many or name a class of expanded clone.

>TRBV5-4|TRBJ2-1|.|TRBD2
TGTGCCAGCAGCCCCGAGCGGGAGGCGTACAATGAGCAGTTCTTC
CASSPEREAYNEQFF
>TRBV5-6|TRBJ2-3|.|.
TGTGCCAGCAGTCGGGGCCTCACAGATACGCAGTATTTT
CASSRGLTDTQYF
>TRBV28|TRBJ2-5|.|.
TGTGCCAGCAGTTCCCGCCTTCAAGAGACCCAGTACTTC
CASSSRLQETQYF
>TRBV30|TRBJ1-4|.|.
TGTGCCTGGAGTGTAGCCGGGAGGGAAAAACTGTTTTTT
CAWSVAGREKLFF
>TRBV7-2|TRBJ2-7|.|.
TGTGCCAGCAGCTTAGCGGGGGGACGGCTCTACGAGCAGTACTTC
CASSLAGGRLYEQYF
>TRBV5-1|TRBJ1-6|.|.
TGCGCCAGCAGCTTGCAGAGGGATTCACCCCTCCACTTT
CASSLQRDSPLHF
>TRBV5-6|TRBJ1-4|.|TRBD1
TGTGCCAGCAGCGGGGTGGGACAGGGGAATGAAAAACTGTTTTTT
CASSGVGQGNEKLFF
>TRBV7-3|TRBJ2-1|.|TRBD2
TGTGCCAGCAGCTTAAGCGGGAGGGCCTACAATGAGCAGTTCTTC
CASSLSGRAYNEQFF
>TRBV5-1|TRBJ2-5|.|TRBD2
TGCGCCAGCAGCCACGGGGGGGCATTCGGAGAGACCCAGTACTTC
CASSHGGAFGETQYF
>TRBV19|TRBJ2-3|.|.
TGTGCCAGTAGTATAAGGGAACTAGATACGCAGTATTTT
CASSIRELDTQYF
>TRBV9|TRBJ2-3|.|TRBD2
TGTGCCAGCAGCGTCTCTGGATCTAGCGGGGCTAGCACAGATACGCAGTATTTT
CASSVSGSSGASTDTQYF
>TRBV5-1|TRBJ2-3|once|.
TGCGCCAGCAGCCCCGAGGGCACAGATACGCAGTATTTT
CASSPEGTDTQYF
>TRBV30|TRBJ2-1|once|TRBD1
TGTGCCTGGACAGGTGGGGGGACAGGGGGCAATGAGCAGTTCTTC
CAWTGGGTGGNEQFF
>TRBV19|TRBJ2-4|.|.
TGTGCCAGTAGATCCTCCAAAATCGACACGGGAGCCAAAAACATTCAGTACTTC
CASRSSKIDTGAKNIQYF
>TRBV7-8|TRBJ2-1|.|TRBD1
TGTGCCAGCAGCTCCACCCCCAGGGGGTACAATGAGCAGTTCTTC
CASSSTPRGYNEQFF